This entry concerns a single TCR beta chain. The CDR3 loop spans 17 amino acids. The ends were cut back, 0 bases at V and 4 bases at J, with 18 bases in the middle. CDR1 and CDR2 from the germline V gene are KGHSH and LQKENI. Authors' analysis steps: Quantification of nucleated cells was approximated via reference gene primer amplification. TCRdb's table, derived via immunoSEQ multiplex PCR, lists solely in-frame clones and lacks some. V and J calls plus clone size are reproduced from that table; the DNA served to infer D and trimming. Seen here are approximately 200,000 clones, approximately 86% observed once, and the top ten hold roughly 1.5%. This record belongs to a study of blood T cell repertoires in COVID-19. Study summary: Whether acute or convalescent, the COVID-19 samples came from the United States, Italy and Spain. PBMCs, B-cell-depleted T cells, or T cells provided the cDNA or gDNA that made up the material.

The sequence was collected from a man between 18 and 29 years old with active or convalescent COVID-19. This chain joins TRBV18 and TRBJ1-1; the D gene is possibly TRBD1 (6 bases). The sample taken for sequencing was peripheral blood. CDR3: CASSPPSSLTRGTEAFF. The DNA for the CDR3 is TGTGCCAGCTCACCACCTTCGTCGCTGACCAGGGGCACTGAAGCTTTCTTT.